The sequence of this T cell receptor (beta chain) was determined in a study of post-analysis software for immune sequencing data. Study conclusions and caveats: Included in a set of five TRBV segments more frequent in patients than controls were TRBV5-6, TRBV5-1 and TRBV20-1.

Prepared TCR beta cDNA libraries contained unique molecular identifiers. One entry per CDR3 protein results from TCRdb running MiXCR on the PCR reads. Of approximately 440,000 distinct CDR3 sequences in the sample, roughly 45% were seen once. There are a few counts of this clonotype. Its antigen remains unknown. CDR1 and CDR2 (germline): SGHAT, FQNNGV. Trimming cost V 0 bases and J 8 bases, with 25 bases left between them. This CDR3 has 19 amino acids. The specimen was blood. This TCR derives from a girl aged 5 to 17 with multiple sclerosis. J is TRBJ1-4 and V is TRBV11-2, with D perhaps TRBD1 (6 bases). The CDR3 here is CASSLDHYRDPRIEEKLFF. CDR3 in DNA: TGTGCCAGCAGCTTAGATCACTACAGGGACCCTAGAATAGAGGAAAAACTGTTTTTT.